This TCR beta chain was captured in a study of memory CD4+ T cells and cytomegalovirus serostatus. Libraries were prepared by immunoSEQ multiplex PCR; TCRdb keeps only in-frame clonotypes and omits some of them. Of tens of thousands of clones listed, around 79% are singletons. Details on this clone: No antigen is known for it.

The CDR3 has 13 residues. Per the germline V gene, CDR1 is SGHNT and CDR2 is YENEEA. The trim removed 5 bases at V and 8 bases at J, leaving 8 bases unmatched. Single viable CD3+CD4+CD8-CD45RO+ cells were sorted as the memory CD4+ T cells. After thawing, CD4+ T cells were positively selected. General study results and limits: Each of 65 to 70 CMV-associated TCRbeta sequences occurred in one to five individuals.

Sequencing was done on a sample of memory CD4+ T cells from blood. The TCR originated in an adult in good health and CMV-seropositive. The rearrangement joins TRBV11-3 to TRBJ1-1, with 7 nucleotides matching TRBD1. CDR3 DNA sequence: TGTGCCAGCAGCCTCACAGGGGAGAGAGAAGCTTTCTTT. It codes for CASSLTGEREAFF.